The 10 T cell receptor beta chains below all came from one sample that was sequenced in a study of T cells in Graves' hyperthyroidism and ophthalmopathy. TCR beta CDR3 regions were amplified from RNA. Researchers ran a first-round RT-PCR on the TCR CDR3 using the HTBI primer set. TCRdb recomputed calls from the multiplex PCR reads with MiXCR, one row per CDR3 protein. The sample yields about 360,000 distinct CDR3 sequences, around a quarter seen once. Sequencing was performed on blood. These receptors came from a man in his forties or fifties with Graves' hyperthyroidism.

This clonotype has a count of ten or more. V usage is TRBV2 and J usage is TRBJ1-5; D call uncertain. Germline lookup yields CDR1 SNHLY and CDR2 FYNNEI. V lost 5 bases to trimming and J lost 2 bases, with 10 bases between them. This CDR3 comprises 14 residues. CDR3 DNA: TGTGCCAGCAGTCTAAAGAGGGGCAATCAGCCCCAGCATTTT. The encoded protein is CASSLKRGNQPQHF.

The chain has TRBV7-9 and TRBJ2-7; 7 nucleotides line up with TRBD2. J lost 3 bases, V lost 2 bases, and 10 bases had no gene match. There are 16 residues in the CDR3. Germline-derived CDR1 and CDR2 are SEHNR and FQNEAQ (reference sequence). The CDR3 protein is CASSLISGGPGYEQYF. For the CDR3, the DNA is TGTGCCAGCAGCTTAATATCGGGAGGCCCTGGCTACGAGCAGTACTTC.

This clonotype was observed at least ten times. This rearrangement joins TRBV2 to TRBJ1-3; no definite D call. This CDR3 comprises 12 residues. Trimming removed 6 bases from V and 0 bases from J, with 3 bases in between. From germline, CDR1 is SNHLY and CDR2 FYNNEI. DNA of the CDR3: TGTGCCAGCAGGCGCTCTGGAAACACCATATATTTT. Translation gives CASRRSGNTIYF. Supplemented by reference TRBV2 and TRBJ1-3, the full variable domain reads EPEVTQTPSHQVTQMGQEVILRCVPISNHLYFYWYRQILGQKVEFLVSFYNNEISEKSEIFDDQFSVERPDGSNFTLKIRSTKLEDSAMYFCASRRSGNTIYFGEGSWLTVV.

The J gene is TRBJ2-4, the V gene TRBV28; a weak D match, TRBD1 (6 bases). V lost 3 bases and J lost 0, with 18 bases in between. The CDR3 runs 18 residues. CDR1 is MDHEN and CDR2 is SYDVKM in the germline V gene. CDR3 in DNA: TGTGCCAGCAGTTTCGGGATCAGGGGCTCCATAGCCAAAAACATTCAGTACTTC. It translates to CASSFGIRGSIAKNIQYF.

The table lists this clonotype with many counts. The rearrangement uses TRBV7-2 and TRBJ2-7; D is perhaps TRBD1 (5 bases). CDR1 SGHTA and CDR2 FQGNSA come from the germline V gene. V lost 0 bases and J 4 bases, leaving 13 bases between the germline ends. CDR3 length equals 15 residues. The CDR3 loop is CASSLAKGPVYEQYF. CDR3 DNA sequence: TGTGCCAGCAGCTTAGCGAAGGGGCCCGTATACGAGCAGTACTTC.

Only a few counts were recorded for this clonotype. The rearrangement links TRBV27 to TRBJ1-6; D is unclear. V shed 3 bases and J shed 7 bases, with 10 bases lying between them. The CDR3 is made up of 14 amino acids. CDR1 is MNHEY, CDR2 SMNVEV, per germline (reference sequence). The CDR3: CASSLGVPNSPLHF. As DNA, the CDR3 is TGTGCCAGCAGTTTGGGTGTTCCCAATTCACCCCTCCACTTT.

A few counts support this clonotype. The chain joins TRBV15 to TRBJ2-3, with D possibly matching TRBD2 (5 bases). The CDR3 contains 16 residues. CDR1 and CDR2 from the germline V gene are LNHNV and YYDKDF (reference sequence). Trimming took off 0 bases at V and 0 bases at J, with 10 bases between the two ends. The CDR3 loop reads CATSREGAVSTDTQYF. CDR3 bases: TGTGCCACCAGCAGAGAGGGAGCGGTGAGCACAGATACGCAGTATTTT.

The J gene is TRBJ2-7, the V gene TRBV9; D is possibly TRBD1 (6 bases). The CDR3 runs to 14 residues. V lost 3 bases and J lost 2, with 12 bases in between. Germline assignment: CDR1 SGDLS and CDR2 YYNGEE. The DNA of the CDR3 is TGTGCCAGCAGCGCGGGACATCAAACCTACGAGCAGTACTTC. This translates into CASSAGHQTYEQYF.

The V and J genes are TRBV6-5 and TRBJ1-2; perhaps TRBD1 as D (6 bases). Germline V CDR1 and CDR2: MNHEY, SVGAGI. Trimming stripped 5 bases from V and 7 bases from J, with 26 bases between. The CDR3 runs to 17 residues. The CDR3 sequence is CASSRLGGAQGSAGYTF. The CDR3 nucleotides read TGTGCCAGCAGTCGACTAGGGGGGGCGCAAGGAAGTGCTGGCTACACCTTC.

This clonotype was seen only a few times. CDR3 sequence: CSASSSEKSQETQYF. In DNA form, the CDR3 reads TGCAGTGCGAGTTCTAGCGAGAAATCCCAAGAGACCCAGTACTTC. The chain links TRBV20-1 to TRBJ2-5, with D possibly matching TRBD2 (6 bases). The CDR3 loop spans 15 amino acids. Germline CDR1 DFQATT, CDR2 SNEGSKA (reference sequence). The V end lost 6 bases, the J end lost 1 base, and 18 bases lay between the germline ends.